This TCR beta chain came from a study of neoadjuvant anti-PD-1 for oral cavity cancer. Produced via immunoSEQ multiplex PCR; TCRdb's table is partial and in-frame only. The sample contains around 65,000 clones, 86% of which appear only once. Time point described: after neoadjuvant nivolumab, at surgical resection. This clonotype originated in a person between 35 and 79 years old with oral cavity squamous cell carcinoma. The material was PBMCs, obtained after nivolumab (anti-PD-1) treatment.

CDR3 coding DNA: TGTGCCAGTAGTATCCAGGGGTCCTATGGCTACACCTTC. Residues: CASSIQGSYGYTF. This chain uses TRBV19 with TRBJ1-2; possible D gene TRBD1, 6 bases. The V gene lost 3 bases and the J gene lost 4 bases, with 9 bases spanning the gap. CDR1 and CDR2 from the germline V gene are LNHDA and SQIVND (reference sequence). The CDR3 totals 13 residues. The full variable domain, its missing parts supplied by reference TRBV19 and TRBJ1-2, is DGGITQSPKYLFRKEGQNVTLSCEQNLNHDAMYWYRQDPGQGLRLIYYSQIVNDFQKGDIAEGYSVSREKKESFPLTVTSAQKNPTAFYLCASSIQGSYGYTFGSGTRLTVV.